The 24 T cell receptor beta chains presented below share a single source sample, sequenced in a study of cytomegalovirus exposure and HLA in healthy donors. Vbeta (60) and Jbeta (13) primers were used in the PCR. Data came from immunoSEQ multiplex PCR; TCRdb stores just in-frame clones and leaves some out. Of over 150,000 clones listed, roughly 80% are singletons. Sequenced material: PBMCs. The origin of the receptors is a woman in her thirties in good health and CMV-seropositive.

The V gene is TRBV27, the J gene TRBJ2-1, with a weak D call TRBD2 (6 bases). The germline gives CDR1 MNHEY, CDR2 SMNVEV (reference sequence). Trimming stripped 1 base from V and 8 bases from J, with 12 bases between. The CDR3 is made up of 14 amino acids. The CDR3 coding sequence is TGTGCCAGCAGTTTATTGGGCAGGGAGGATGAGCAGTTCTTC. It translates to CASSLLGREDEQFF.

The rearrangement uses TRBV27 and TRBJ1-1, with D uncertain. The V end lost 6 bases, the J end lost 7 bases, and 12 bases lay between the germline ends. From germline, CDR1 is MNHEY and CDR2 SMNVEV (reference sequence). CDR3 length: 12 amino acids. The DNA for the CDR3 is TGTGCCAGCAGGGCCATTTCAGGTGAAGCTTTCTTT. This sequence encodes CASRAISGEAFF.

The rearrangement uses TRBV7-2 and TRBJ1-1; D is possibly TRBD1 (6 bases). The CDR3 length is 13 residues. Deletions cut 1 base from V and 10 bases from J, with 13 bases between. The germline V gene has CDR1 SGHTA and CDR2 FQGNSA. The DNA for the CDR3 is TGTGCCAGCAGCTTAGAGGTTAGCAGGGGAGCTTTCTTT. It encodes CASSLEVSRGAFF. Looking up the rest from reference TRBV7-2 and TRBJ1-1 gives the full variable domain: GAGVSQSPSNKVTEKGKDVELRCDPISGHTALYWYRQSLGQGLEFLIYFQGNSAPDKSGLPSDRFSAERTGGSVSTLTIQRTQQEDSAVYLCASSLEVSRGAFFGQGTRLTVV.

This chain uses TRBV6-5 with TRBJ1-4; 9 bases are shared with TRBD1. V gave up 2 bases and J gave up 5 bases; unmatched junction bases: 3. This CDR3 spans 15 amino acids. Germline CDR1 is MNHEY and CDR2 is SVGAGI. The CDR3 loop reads CASSYHRGLNEKLFF. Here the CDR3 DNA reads TGTGCCAGCAGTTACCACAGGGGGCTGAATGAAAAACTGTTTTTT.

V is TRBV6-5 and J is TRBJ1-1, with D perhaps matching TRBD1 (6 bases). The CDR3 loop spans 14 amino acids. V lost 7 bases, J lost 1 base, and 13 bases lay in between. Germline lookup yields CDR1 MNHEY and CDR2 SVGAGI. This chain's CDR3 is CASITGSGNTEAFF. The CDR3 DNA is TGTGCCAGCATTACAGGGTCGGGGAACACTGAAGCTTTCTTT.

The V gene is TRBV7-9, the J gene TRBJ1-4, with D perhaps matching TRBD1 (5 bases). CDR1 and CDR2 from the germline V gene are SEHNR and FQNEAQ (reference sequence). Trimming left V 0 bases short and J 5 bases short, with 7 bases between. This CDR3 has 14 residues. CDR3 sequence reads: CASSLAGGNEKLFF. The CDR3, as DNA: TGTGCCAGCAGCTTAGCCGGGGGAAATGAAAAACTGTTTTTT.

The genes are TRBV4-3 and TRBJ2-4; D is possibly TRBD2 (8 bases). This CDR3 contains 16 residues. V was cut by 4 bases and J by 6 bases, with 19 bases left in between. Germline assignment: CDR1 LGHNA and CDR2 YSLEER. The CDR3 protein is CASSPGGEGAGNIQYF. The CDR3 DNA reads TGCGCCAGCAGCCCCGGGGGGGAGGGGGCAGGAAACATTCAGTACTTC.

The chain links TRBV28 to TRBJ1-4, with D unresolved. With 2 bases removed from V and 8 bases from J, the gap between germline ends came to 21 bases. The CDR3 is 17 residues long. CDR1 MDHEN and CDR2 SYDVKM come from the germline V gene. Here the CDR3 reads CASSLGPPRTGEEKLFF. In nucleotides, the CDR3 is TGTGCCAGCAGTTTAGGGCCCCCGAGGACGGGAGAGGAAAAACTGTTTTTT.

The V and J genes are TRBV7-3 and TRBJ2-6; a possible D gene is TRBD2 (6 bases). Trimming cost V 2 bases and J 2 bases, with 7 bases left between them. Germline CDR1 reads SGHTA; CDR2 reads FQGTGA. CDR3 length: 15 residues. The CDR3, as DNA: TGTGCCAGCAGCTTAGGCGGGGCTGGGGCCAACGTCCTGACTTTC. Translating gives CASSLGGAGANVLTF.

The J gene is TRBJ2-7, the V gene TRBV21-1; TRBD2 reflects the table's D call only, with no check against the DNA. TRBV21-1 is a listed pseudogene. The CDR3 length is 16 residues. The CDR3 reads CASSKRVGRGYYEQYF. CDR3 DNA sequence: TGTGCCAGCAGCAAGAGAGTAGGGAGGGGCTACTACGAGCAGTACTTC.

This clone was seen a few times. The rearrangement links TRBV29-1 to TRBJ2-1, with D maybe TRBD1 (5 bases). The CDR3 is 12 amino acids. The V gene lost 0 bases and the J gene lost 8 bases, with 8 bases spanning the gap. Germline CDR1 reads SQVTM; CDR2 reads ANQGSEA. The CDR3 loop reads CSVEEGADEQFF. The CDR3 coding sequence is TGCAGCGTTGAAGAAGGGGCGGATGAGCAGTTCTTC.

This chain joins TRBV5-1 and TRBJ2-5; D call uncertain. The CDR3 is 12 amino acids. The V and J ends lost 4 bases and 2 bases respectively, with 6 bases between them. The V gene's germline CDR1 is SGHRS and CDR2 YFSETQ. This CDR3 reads CASSQEQETQYF. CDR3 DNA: TGCGCCAGCAGCCAGGAACAAGAGACCCAGTACTTC.

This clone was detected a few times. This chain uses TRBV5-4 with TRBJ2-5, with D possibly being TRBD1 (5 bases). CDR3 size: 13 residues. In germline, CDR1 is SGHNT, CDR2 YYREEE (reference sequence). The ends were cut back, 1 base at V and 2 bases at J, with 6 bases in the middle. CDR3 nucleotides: TGTGCCAGCAGCTTGCGACAGCAAGAGACCCAGTACTTC. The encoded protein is CASSLRQQETQYF.

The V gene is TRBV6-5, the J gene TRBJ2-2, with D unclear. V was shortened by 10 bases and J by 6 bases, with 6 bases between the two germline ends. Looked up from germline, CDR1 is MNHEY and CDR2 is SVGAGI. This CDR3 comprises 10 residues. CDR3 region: CATSAGELFF. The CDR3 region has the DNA TGTGCCACCTCCGCCGGGGAGCTGTTTTTT.

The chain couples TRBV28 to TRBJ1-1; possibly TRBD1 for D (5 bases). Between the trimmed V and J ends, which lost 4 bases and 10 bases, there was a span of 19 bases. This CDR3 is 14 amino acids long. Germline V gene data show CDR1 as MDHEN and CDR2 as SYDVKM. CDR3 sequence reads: CASSYPGGGNGAFF. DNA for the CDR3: TGTGCCAGCAGTTACCCCGGGGGAGGGAATGGAGCTTTCTTT.

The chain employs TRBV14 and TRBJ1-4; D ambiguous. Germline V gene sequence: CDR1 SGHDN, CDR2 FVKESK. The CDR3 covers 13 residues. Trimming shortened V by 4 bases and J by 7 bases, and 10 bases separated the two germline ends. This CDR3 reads CASSRRGPEKLFF. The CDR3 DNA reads TGTGCCAGCAGCCGGCGCGGGCCTGAAAAACTGTTTTTT.

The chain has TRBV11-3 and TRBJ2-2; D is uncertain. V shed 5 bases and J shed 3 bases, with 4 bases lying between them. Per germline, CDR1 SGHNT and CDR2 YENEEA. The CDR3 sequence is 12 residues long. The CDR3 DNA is TGTGCCAGCAGCCCCTACACCGGGGAGCTGTTTTTT. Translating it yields CASSPYTGELFF.

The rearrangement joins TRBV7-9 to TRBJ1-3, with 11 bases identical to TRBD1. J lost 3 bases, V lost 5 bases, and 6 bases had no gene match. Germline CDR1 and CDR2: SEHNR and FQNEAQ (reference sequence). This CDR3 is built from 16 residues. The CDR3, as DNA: TGTGCCAGCAGCGGGGACAGGGGGATGTATGGAAACACCATATATTTT. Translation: CASSGDRGMYGNTIYF.

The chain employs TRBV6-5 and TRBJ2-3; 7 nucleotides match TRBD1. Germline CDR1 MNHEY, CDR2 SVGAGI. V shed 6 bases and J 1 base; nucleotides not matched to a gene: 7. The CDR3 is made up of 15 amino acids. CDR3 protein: CASSRGQKRTDTQYF. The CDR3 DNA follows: TGTGCCAGCAGCCGGGGACAGAAGCGCACAGATACGCAGTATTTT.

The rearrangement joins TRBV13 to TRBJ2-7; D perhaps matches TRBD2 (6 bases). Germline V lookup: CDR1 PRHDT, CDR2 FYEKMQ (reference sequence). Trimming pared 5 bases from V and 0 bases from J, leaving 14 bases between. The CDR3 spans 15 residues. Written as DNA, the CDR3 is TGTGCCAGCAGCCAAATGGGACTCCCCTCCTACGAGCAGTACTTC. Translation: CASSQMGLPSYEQYF.

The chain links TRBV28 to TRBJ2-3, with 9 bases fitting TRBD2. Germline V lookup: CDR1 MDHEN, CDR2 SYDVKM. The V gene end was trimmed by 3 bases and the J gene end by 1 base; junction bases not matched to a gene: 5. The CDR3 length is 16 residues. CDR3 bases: TGTGCCAGCAGTTTTCCCTCTAGCGGGGGCACAGATACGCAGTATTTT. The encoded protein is CASSFPSSGGTDTQYF.

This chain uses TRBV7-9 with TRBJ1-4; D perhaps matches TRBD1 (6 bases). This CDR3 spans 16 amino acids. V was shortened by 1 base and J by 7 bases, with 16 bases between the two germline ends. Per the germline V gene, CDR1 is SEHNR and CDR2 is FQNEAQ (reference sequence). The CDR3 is CASSLGQAGVIEKLFF. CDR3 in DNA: TGTGCCAGCAGCTTAGGACAGGCGGGGGTTATTGAAAAACTGTTTTTT.

CDR3: CASSESALDYEQYF. The CDR3 DNA follows: TGCGCCAGCAGTGAGTCAGCGCTCGACTACGAGCAGTACTTC. The chain links TRBV10-1 to TRBJ2-7; D is undetermined. In germline, CDR1 is WNHNN, CDR2 SYGVQD (reference sequence). V shed 0 bases and J shed 3 bases, with 9 bases lying between them. This CDR3 is built from 14 residues.

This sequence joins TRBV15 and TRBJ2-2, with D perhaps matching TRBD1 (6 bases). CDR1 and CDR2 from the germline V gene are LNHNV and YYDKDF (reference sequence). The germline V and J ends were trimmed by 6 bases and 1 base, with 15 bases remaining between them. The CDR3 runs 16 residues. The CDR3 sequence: CATRVRQGMNTGELFF. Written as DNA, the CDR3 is TGTGCCACCAGGGTAAGGCAGGGGATGAACACCGGGGAGCTGTTTTTT.